Shown below are 17 T cell receptor beta chains from a single sample sequenced in a study of blood T cell repertoires in COVID-19 (dated by TCRdb to about 2020). Receptor libraries were prepared by the immunoSEQ multiplex PCR assay. TCRdb's version of the immuneACCESS table is confined to in-frame rearrangements and falls short of the full clone set. An unresolved V gene accounts for under half of the shortfall where checked; the remainder is of unknown origin. The table for this sample lists 200,000 to 300,000 clones; 75% to 90% of them were counted only once. The ten largest account for about 4% of the sample. Material: PBMCs or T cells enriched from blood (not recorded which). The source of these receptors is a woman aged 25 to 39 who had recovered from COVID-19.

This chain's CDR3 is CASSSDRNEQYF. CDR3 DNA sequence: TGTGCCAGCAGTTCTGACAGGAACGAGCAGTACTTC. The chain has TRBV27 and TRBJ2-7, with D tentatively TRBD1 (6 bases). V dropped 4 bases and J dropped 5 bases, with 9 bases sitting between them. The V gene's germline CDR1 is MNHEY and CDR2 SMNVEV (reference sequence). This CDR3 is built from 12 residues.

The chain joins TRBV13 to TRBJ2-5, with 11 bases matching TRBD2. The germline V gene encodes CDR1 PRHDT and CDR2 FYEKMQ (reference sequence). V trimming: 6 bases; J trimming: 6 bases; junction bases outside the gene matches: 9. This CDR3 is built from 15 residues. The CDR3 here is CASSSLAGGGKTQYF. The CDR3 DNA is TGTGCCAGCAGTTCCTTAGCGGGAGGGGGAAAGACCCAGTACTTC.

The chain has TRBV11-3 and TRBJ2-5; D not certain. The length of the CDR3 is 14 residues. Germline CDR1 SGHNT, CDR2 YENEEA. V lost 5 bases to trimming and J lost 4 bases, with 14 bases between them. CDR3: CASSPGPLGETQYF. The CDR3 nucleotides are TGTGCCAGCAGCCCAGGCCCCTTGGGAGAGACCCAGTACTTC.

J is TRBJ1-1 and V is TRBV5-4; a possible D gene is TRBD1 (6 bases). This CDR3 contains 14 residues. The germline V and J ends were trimmed by 1 base and 0 bases, with 7 bases remaining between them. Germline V lookup: CDR1 SGHNT, CDR2 YYREEE (reference sequence). CDR3 coding DNA: TGTGCCAGCAGCTTGACAGGGATGAACACTGAAGCTTTCTTT. Amino acid sequence: CASSLTGMNTEAFF.

V and J are TRBV30 and TRBJ2-5; D might be TRBD2 (6 bases). Trimming left V 0 bases short and J 5 bases short, with 10 bases between. The length of the CDR3 is 13 residues. Per the germline V gene, CDR1 is GTSNPN and CDR2 is SVGIG (reference sequence). The CDR3 coding sequence is TGTGCCTGGAGTGTGGGGGGTAGGGAGACCCAGTACTTC. Its protein product is CAWSVGGRETQYF.

The CDR3 coding sequence is TGTGCCAGCAGCCAAGATTGGGCAGCATACAATGAGCAGTTCTTC. Its protein is CASSQDWAAYNEQFF. The chain recombines TRBV4-2 with TRBJ2-1; D unclear. CDR3 length equals 15 residues. V was shortened by 0 bases and J by 4 bases, with 10 bases between the two germline ends. In germline, CDR1 is LGHNA, CDR2 YNFKEQ.

V and J are TRBV7-3 and TRBJ1-3, with a weak D call TRBD1 (5 bases). There are 15 residues in the CDR3. With 5 bases removed from V and 2 bases from J, the gap between germline ends came to 13 bases. From germline, CDR1 is SGHTA and CDR2 FQGTGA. CDR3 loop: CASSARGGAGNTIYF. CDR3 nucleotide sequence: TGTGCCAGCAGCGCCAGAGGAGGGGCTGGAAACACCATATATTTT. The complete variable domain, with remaining parts taken from reference TRBV7-3 and TRBJ1-3, reads GAGVSQTPSNKVTEKGKYVELRCDPISGHTALYWYRQSLGQGPEFLIYFQGTGAADDSGLPNDRFFAVRPEGSVSTLKIQRTERGDSAVYLCASSARGGAGNTIYFGEGSWLTVV.

This clone was counted between two and nine times. The rearrangement links TRBV30 to TRBJ1-1; a possible D gene is TRBD1 (6 bases). V shed 5 bases and J shed 4 bases, with 17 bases lying between them. Looked up from germline, CDR1 is GTSNPN and CDR2 is SVGIG (reference sequence). The CDR3 contains 14 residues. The CDR3 DNA reads as TGTGCCTGGGGCCCGGGACACCGTATCACTGAAGCTTTCTTT. It yields the protein CAWGPGHRITEAFF. Using reference TRBV30 and TRBJ1-1 for the parts outside the CDR3, the full variable domain is SQTIHQWPATLVQPVGSPLSLECTVEGTSNPNLYWYRQAAGRGLQLLFYSVGIGQISSEVPQNLSASRPQDRQFILSSKKLLLSDSGFYLCAWGPGHRITEAFFGQGTRLTVV.

This clone has just one count. The V and J genes are TRBV6-4 and TRBJ2-1, with 8 bases fitting TRBD1. Germline lookup yields CDR1 MRHNA and CDR2 SNTAGT. The ends lost 4 bases at V and 2 bases at J; junction bases unmatched: 7. This CDR3 comprises 16 residues. CDR3 protein: CASSGARTGTYNEQFF. As DNA, the CDR3 is TGTGCCAGCAGTGGGGCTCGGACAGGGACCTACAATGAGCAGTTCTTC.

The rearrangement uses TRBV7-2 and TRBJ2-2, with TRBD1 matching 7 bases. J lost 3 bases, V lost 5 bases, and 6 bases had no gene match. Germline-derived CDR1 and CDR2 are SGHTA and FQGNSA. The CDR3 extends over 15 amino acids. The CDR3 sequence is CASSKQGLDTGELFF. Written as DNA, the CDR3 is TGTGCCAGCAGCAAACAGGGGTTGGACACCGGGGAGCTGTTTTTT.

The rearrangement joins TRBV7-2 to TRBJ1-2, with 7 bases fitting TRBD1. Trimming took 2 bases from V and 6 from J; bases not matched to a gene: 6. The germline CDR1 and CDR2 sequences are SGHTA and FQGNSA. CDR3 length equals 14 residues. CDR3 DNA: TGTGCCAGCAGCTTAACATACAGGGGAGATGGCTACACCTTC. It encodes CASSLTYRGDGYTF.

A single count supports this clone. This chain joins TRBV11-3 and TRBJ2-2, with a weak D call TRBD2 (5 bases). Trimming removed 4 bases from V and 3 bases from J, with 18 bases in between. Per the germline V gene, CDR1 is SGHNT and CDR2 is YENEEA. The CDR3 contains 17 residues. CDR3 region: CASSSSWIAGYTGELFF. CDR3 coding DNA: TGTGCCAGCAGCTCGAGCTGGATTGCGGGTTACACCGGGGAGCTGTTTTTT.

The chain employs TRBV20-1 and TRBJ2-7; 8 bases map to TRBD1. V gave up 3 bases and J gave up 3 bases; unmatched junction bases: 4. The CDR3 is 13 residues long. Germline V CDR1 and CDR2: DFQATT, SNEGSKA (reference sequence). The CDR3: CSASQDRVYEQYF. For the CDR3, the DNA is TGCAGTGCTAGTCAGGACAGGGTCTACGAGCAGTACTTC.

The CDR3 nucleotides are TGTGCCAGCAGCTTCGGAGAGCGGGAGGGCTGGACAGATACGCAGTATTTT. It yields the protein CASSFGEREGWTDTQYF. V gene TRBV7-9 combines with J gene TRBJ2-3, with 10 bases identical to TRBD2. This CDR3 comprises 17 residues. After removal of 3 bases from V and 3 bases from J, the junction contained 9 bases not matched to a gene. Germline V gene sequence: CDR1 SEHNR, CDR2 FQNEAQ (reference sequence).

The V gene is TRBV27, the J gene TRBJ2-3; D is ambiguous. The CDR3 is 13 amino acids. Germline CDR1 reads MNHEY; CDR2 reads SMNVEV (reference sequence). V was trimmed by 10 bases and J by 3 bases, leaving 14 bases between them. CDR3 residues: CATCHQATDTQYF. DNA for the CDR3: TGTGCCACCTGCCATCAGGCAACAGATACGCAGTATTTT.

The rearrangement links TRBV18 to TRBJ2-4; the D gene is possibly TRBD1 (6 bases). This CDR3 contains 18 residues. The V end was cut by 3 bases, the J end by 0 bases, with 18 bases between. Germline lookup yields CDR1 KGHSH and CDR2 LQKENI. Here the CDR3 reads CASSPVGPAGVAKNIQYF. The CDR3 DNA sequence: TGTGCCAGCTCACCCGTAGGACCAGCAGGGGTAGCCAAAAACATTCAGTACTTC.

Written as DNA, the CDR3 is TGTGCCAGCAGCTCTTCGGGACAGTCGAGTTCACCCCTCCACTTT. It is translated as CASSSSGQSSSPLHF. The rearrangement links TRBV7-2 to TRBJ1-6, with 7 positions matching TRBD1. Germline V gives CDR1 SGHTA, CDR2 FQGNSA. V gave up 4 bases and J gave up 9 bases; unmatched junction bases: 9. The CDR3 is 15 residues long.